This T cell receptor beta chain appears in the sequencing data of a study of T cells after yellow fever vaccination. This clonotype showed up just a few times. Germline CDR1 reads KGHDR; CDR2 reads SFDVKD. V was shortened by 6 bases and J by 1 base, with 11 bases between the two germline ends. CDR3 size: 14 residues. 5'RACE template switching produced TCR cDNA carrying a universal primer site and UMIs. One entry per CDR3 protein, called by TCRdb with MiXCR from the 5' RACE reads. The sample records fewer than 450,000 distinct CDR3 sequences, 8% to 9.5% being singletons. Sequencing was performed on PBMCs, taken more than 35 days after the first yellow fever vaccination. The chain employs TRBV24-1 and TRBJ2-5; a weak D match, TRBD2 (6 bases). The sequence derives from a man between 18 and 35 years old who received the YFV17D yellow fever vaccine. DNA for the CDR3: TGTGCCACCAGTCGGGGCGGGGCCCAAGAGACCCAGTACTTC. This translates into CATSRGGAQETQYF.